This entry features one T cell receptor beta chain sequence. V lost 4 bases, J lost 0 bases, and 6 bases stayed unmatched. The CDR3 is made up of 16 amino acids. Looked up from germline, CDR1 is LNHDA and CDR2 is SQIVND (reference sequence). The repertoire was sequenced with immunoSEQ multiplex PCR; TCRdb's copy has only in-frame clones and lacks some. The table has under 250,000 clones, approximately 85% seen once. The data were taken from a study of blood T cell repertoires in COVID-19. Study context: COVID-19 samples from acute and convalescent phases originated in the United States, Italy and Spain.

This clonotype was sampled from a man aged 50 to 60 with COVID-19, enrolled during active disease. The V gene is TRBV19, the J gene TRBJ2-1, with 7 bases aligning to TRBD2. Material: peripheral blood. Written as DNA, the CDR3 is TGTGCCAGTAGTAGGCTGGGGGGGTCCTCCTACAATGAGCAGTTCTTC. It codes for CASSRLGGSSYNEQFF.